This T cell receptor (beta chain) was observed in a study of blood T cells in healthy people across ages. The CDR3 length is 15 residues. The germline V gene has CDR1 SGDLS and CDR2 YYNGEE. The use of a sample-barcoded 5' primer and a J-beta primer mix characterized a second PCR of about 6 to 11 cycles. MiXCR, applied by TCRdb to the 5' RACE reads, yields one record per CDR3 protein. The sample carries some 850,000 distinct CDR3 sequences, 20% to 30% recorded once. In its sample, this clonotype was seen a few times. Samples each had at least 6 micrograms of total RNA extracted. The sample was also linked to a second study, of T cells of mothers and their children. From that paper: For each mother, over 8.5 million TCR beta CDR3 reads were obtained, and for each child, about 3 million.

The V gene is TRBV9, the J gene TRBJ2-5, with 10 bases fitting TRBD2. Near its end, the DNA agrees better with TRBJ2-7, so the J call may be wrong. Sequencing used blood. This clonotype originated in a boy younger than 18 in good health. This CDR3 reads CASSVASGGPYEQYF. Here the CDR3 DNA reads TGTGCCAGCAGCGTCGCTAGCGGGGGACCTTACGAGCAGTACTTC.